The T cell receptor (beta chain) described here comes from a study of cytomegalovirus exposure and HLA in healthy donors. The CDR3 length is 14 residues. The trim removed 6 bases at V and 8 bases at J, leaving 12 bases unmatched. CDR1 is MDHEN and CDR2 is SYDVKM in the germline V gene. This clone was recorded once. PCR used 60 Vbeta primers and 13 Jbeta primers. Generated by immunoSEQ multiplex PCR, the TCRdb table keeps only in-frame clones and is missing some. In the table there are around 64,000 clones, 75% to 90% of which are singletons. Specimen: PBMCs. The TCR sequence derives from a woman aged 25 to 39 in good health and CMV-seropositive. The chain carries TRBV28 and TRBJ1-2; the match to TRBD1 covers 7 bases. The CDR3 loop is CASRFGQVSWGYTF. In DNA form, the CDR3 reads TGTGCCAGCAGATTCGGACAGGTATCATGGGGCTACACCTTC.